This T cell receptor beta chain was profiled in a study of identical twins. Overall study results and limits: Twin pairs' shared out-of-frame alpha sequences were enriched in low generation probability. Cord blood beta clonotypes that were abundant carried fewer insertions, and memory repertoires showed no such trend.

The CDR3 sequence is 13 residues long. Per the germline V gene, CDR1 is LNHDA and CDR2 is SQIVND (reference sequence). The ends were cut back, 7 bases at V and 1 base at J, with 8 bases in the middle. Concerning this clonotype: The antigen is not known.

Template switching created a universal primer site, and the cDNA included unique molecular identifiers. Using its own MiXCR run on the 5' RACE reads, TCRdb lists one record per CDR3 protein. The table records just over 450,000 distinct CDR3 sequences, 14% of them present only once. A further study also used this sample, focusing on yellow fever vaccine responses in identical twins.

The chain recombines TRBV19 with TRBJ1-5; D is uncertain. The source material was CD4+ T cells sorted from blood. This receptor was taken from a young woman in good health. The CDR3 loop is CASTLGSNQPQHF. CDR3 DNA sequence: TGTGCCAGTACTCTGGGGAGCAATCAGCCCCAGCATTTT.